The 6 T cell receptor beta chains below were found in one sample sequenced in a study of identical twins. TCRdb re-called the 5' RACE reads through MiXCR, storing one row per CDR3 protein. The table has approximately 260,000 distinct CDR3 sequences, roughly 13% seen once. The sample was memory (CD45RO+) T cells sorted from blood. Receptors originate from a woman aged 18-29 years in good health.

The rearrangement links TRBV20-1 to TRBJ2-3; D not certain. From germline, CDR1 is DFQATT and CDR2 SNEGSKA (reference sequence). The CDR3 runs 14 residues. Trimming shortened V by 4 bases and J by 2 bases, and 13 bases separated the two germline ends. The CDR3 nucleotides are TGCAGTGCTACGAGACTGGAGATCACAGATACGCAGTATTTT. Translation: CSATRLEITDTQYF.

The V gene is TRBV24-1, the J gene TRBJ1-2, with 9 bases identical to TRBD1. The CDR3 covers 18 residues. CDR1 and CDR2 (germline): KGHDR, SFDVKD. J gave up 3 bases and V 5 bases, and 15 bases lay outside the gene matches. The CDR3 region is CATSAILGTGLVDYGYTF. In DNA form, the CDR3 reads TGTGCCACCAGTGCCATTTTGGGGACAGGGTTAGTCGACTATGGCTACACCTTC.

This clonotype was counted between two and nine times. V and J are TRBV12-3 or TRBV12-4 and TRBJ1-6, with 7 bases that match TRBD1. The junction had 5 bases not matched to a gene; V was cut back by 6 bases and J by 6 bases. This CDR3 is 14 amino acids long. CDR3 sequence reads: CASRQGTANSPLHF. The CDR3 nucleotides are TGTGCCAGCAGGCAGGGGACAGCTAATTCACCCCTCCACTTT.

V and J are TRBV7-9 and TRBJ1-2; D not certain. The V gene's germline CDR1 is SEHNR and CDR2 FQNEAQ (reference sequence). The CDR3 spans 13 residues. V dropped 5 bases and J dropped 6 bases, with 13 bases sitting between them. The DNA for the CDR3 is TGTGCCAGCAGCCAATCTTTCGCGGATGGCTACACCTTC. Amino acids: CASSQSFADGYTF.

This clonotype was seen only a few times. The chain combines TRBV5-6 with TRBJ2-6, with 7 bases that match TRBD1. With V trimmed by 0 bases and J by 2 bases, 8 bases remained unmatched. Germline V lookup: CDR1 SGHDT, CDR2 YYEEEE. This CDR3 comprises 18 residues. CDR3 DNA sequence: TGTGCCAGCAGCTTGGCCCGTGACAGGGTTACTGGGGCCAACGTCCTGACTTTC. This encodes CASSLARDRVTGANVLTF.

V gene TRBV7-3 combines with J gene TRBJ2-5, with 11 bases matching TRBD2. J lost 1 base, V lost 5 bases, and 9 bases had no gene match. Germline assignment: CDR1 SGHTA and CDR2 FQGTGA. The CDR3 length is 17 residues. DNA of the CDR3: TGTGCCAGCAGCACCGGACTAGCGGGTGGAGTCCAAGAGACCCAGTACTTC. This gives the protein CASSTGLAGGVQETQYF.